Following are 22 T cell receptor beta chains from one sample sequenced in a study of cytomegalovirus exposure and HLA in healthy donors. PCR employed 60 Vbeta and 13 Jbeta primers. TCRdb's table, derived via immunoSEQ multiplex PCR, lists solely in-frame clones and lacks some. The sample carries 76,000 or so clones, 73% recorded once. Sequencing was carried out using PBMCs. These receptors were obtained from a woman between 40 and 55 years old in good health and CMV-seropositive.

This chain joins TRBV9 and TRBJ2-3, with D possibly TRBD2 on 5 matching bases. The CDR3 has 15 residues. V lost 0 bases and J 2 bases, leaving 10 bases between the germline ends. Germline V gene data show CDR1 as SGDLS and CDR2 as YYNGEE. CDR3 protein: CASSVGYGDTDTQYF. Written as DNA, the CDR3 is TGTGCCAGCAGCGTAGGTTACGGGGACACAGATACGCAGTATTTT.

The chain links TRBV10-3 to TRBJ1-1, with TRBD1 identical over 8 bases. Per germline, CDR1 ENHRY and CDR2 SYGVKD. Unmatched junction bases numbered 10, after V lost 9 bases and J lost 1 base. The CDR3 sequence is 15 residues long. CDR3 sequence (DNA): TGTGCCATTAGGGGGGAGGACAGGGCGAACACTGAAGCTTTCTTT. Residues: CAIRGEDRANTEAFF.

The count of this clone is one. The chain carries TRBV12-5 and TRBJ1-4; 7 bases fit TRBD1. The CDR3 contains 15 residues. Germline V lookup: CDR1 LGHNT, CDR2 FRNRAP. The ends lost 1 base at V and 8 bases at J; junction bases unmatched: 7. The DNA of the CDR3 is TGTGCTAGTGGTTTGGGCTGGGAAGGGGGCGAAAAACTGTTTTTT. This translates into CASGLGWEGGEKLFF.

V and J are TRBV7-2 and TRBJ2-4; D is unresolved. CDR3 length: 12 residues. Trimming took off 5 bases at V and 9 bases at J, with 11 bases between the two ends. Germline V gene data show CDR1 as SGHTA and CDR2 as FQGNSA. Written as DNA, the CDR3 is TGTGCCAGCAGCCCTAGAGAGCGCATTCAGTACTTC. This codes for CASSPRERIQYF.

The chain carries TRBV19 and TRBJ2-2; 10 bases agree with TRBD1. Germline CDR1 and CDR2: LNHDA and SQIVND (reference sequence). V shed 3 bases and J 7 bases; nucleotides not matched to a gene: 5. The CDR3 extends over 15 amino acids. CDR3 in amino acids: CASSMRTGGNGELFF. In DNA, the CDR3 is TGTGCCAGTAGTATGCGGACAGGGGGGAACGGGGAGCTGTTTTTT.

This clone was observed once. The CDR3 sequence: CASSSPGLSGYTF. In DNA form, the CDR3 reads TGTGCCAGCAGTTCCCCAGGGTTGTCTGGCTACACCTTC. This rearrangement joins TRBV6-5 to TRBJ1-2; TRBD1 might be the D (5 bases). The V and J ends lost 4 bases and 7 bases respectively, with 13 bases between them. This CDR3 contains 13 residues. Germline CDR1 reads MNHEY; CDR2 reads SVGAGI.

The J gene is TRBJ2-7, the V gene TRBV18; D uncertain. Trimming cost V 3 bases and J 2 bases, with 11 bases left between them. The CDR3 loop spans 14 amino acids. Germline V gene data show CDR1 as KGHSH and CDR2 as LQKENI. CDR3 in DNA: TGTGCCAGCTCACCTGTAGTTTACCCCTACGAGCAGTACTTC. As protein: CASSPVVYPYEQYF.

The V and J genes are TRBV6-5 and TRBJ1-1; D remains ambiguous. V dropped 2 bases and J dropped 4 bases, with 11 bases sitting between them. The CDR3 has 14 residues. Germline assignment: CDR1 MNHEY and CDR2 SVGAGI. The CDR3 DNA sequence: TGTGCCAGCAGTTACCTGGGCGTTGGCACTGAAGCTTTCTTT. It translates to CASSYLGVGTEAFF.

The chain joins TRBV6-1 to TRBJ1-5; D remains unclear. The CDR3 has 17 amino acids. The germline V gene encodes CDR1 MNHNS and CDR2 SASEGT. The ends were cut back, 2 bases at V and 7 bases at J, with 21 bases in the middle. Here the CDR3 reads CASSEPRTPQLKQPQHF. The CDR3 DNA sequence: TGTGCCAGCAGTGAACCCCGTACTCCACAGCTTAAACAGCCCCAGCATTTT.

The chain carries TRBV28 and TRBJ2-2; TRBD2 matches at 9 bases. Germline V gives CDR1 MDHEN, CDR2 SYDVKM. V gave up 7 bases and J gave up 3 bases; unmatched junction bases: 15. The CDR3 loop spans 18 amino acids. CDR3 nucleotides: TGTGCCAGCACTGGCCGGCTTGGGATAGCGGGAGACACCGGGGAGCTGTTTTTT. The encoded protein is CASTGRLGIAGDTGELFF.

This chain joins TRBV27 and TRBJ1-3, with 10 bases lining up with TRBD1. CDR3 length: 15 amino acids. Trimming took 6 bases from V and 4 from J; bases not matched to a gene: 6. Germline CDR1 reads MNHEY; CDR2 reads SMNVEV (reference sequence). CDR3 DNA: TGTGCCAGCAGACGACAGGGGGCATCAGGAAACACCATATATTTT. This gives the protein CASRRQGASGNTIYF.

This clone has just one count. The genes are TRBV9 and TRBJ1-4; 8 nucleotides agree with TRBD1. Trimming at V came to 4 bases and at J to 8 bases, leaving 10 bases not matched to a gene. Germline V lookup: CDR1 SGDLS, CDR2 YYNGEE. The CDR3 is 15 amino acids. The CDR3 DNA reads as TGTGCCAGCAGCCGAACAGGGGGGGATGAGGAAAAACTGTTTTTT. Translating gives CASSRTGGDEEKLFF.

In regard to this clone: One junction end disagrees with the germline gene, perhaps due to a read error. This sequence joins TRBV4-3 and TRBJ2-1; 7 bases align to TRBD2. The CDR3 runs to 15 residues. Per the germline V gene, CDR1 is LGHNA and CDR2 is YSLEER. Written as DNA, the CDR3 is TGCGCCAGCAGCTGGGGAGCGGGGACCTACAATGGGCAGTTCTTC. It encodes CASSWGAGTYNGQFF.

Sample share makes this clone medium-sized. This chain connects TRBV4-1 to TRBJ2-7; D is ambiguous. V lost 0 bases and J 0 bases, leaving 12 bases between the germline ends. The CDR3 spans 16 residues. Germline values: CDR1 MGHRA, CDR2 YSYEKL. In nucleotides, the CDR3 is TGCGCCAGCAGCCAAGATGCCAGGCAGAGCTCCTACGAGCAGTACTTC. Translation: CASSQDARQSSYEQYF.

J is TRBJ2-7 and V is TRBV11-2; 8 nucleotides line up with TRBD1. Trimming removed 5 bases from V and 2 bases from J; junction bases left unmatched: 8. CDR3 size: 15 residues. Germline V lookup: CDR1 SGHAT, CDR2 FQNNGV. The CDR3 sequence is CASSLGQAKAYEQYF. In nucleotides, the CDR3 is TGTGCCAGCAGCCTGGGACAGGCGAAAGCCTACGAGCAGTACTTC.

The CDR3 loop is CASRPRGGGSFSGANVLTF. DNA for the CDR3: TGTGCCAGCAGACCAAGAGGGGGGGGCTCTTTCTCTGGGGCCAACGTCCTGACTTTC. V gene TRBV7-2 combines with J gene TRBJ2-6; the D gene is possibly TRBD2 (7 bases). The germline V gene has CDR1 SGHTA and CDR2 FQGNSA. The CDR3 has 19 residues. V was clipped by 6 bases and J by 0 bases, with 21 bases between them. The whole variable domain, remainder taken from reference TRBV7-2 and TRBJ2-6, is GAGVSQSPSNKVTEKGKDVELRCDPISGHTALYWYRQSLGQGLEFLIYFQGNSAPDKSGLPSDRFSAERTGGSVSTLTIQRTQQEDSAVYLCASRPRGGGSFSGANVLTFGAGSRLTVL.

The rearrangement uses TRBV5-6 and TRBJ2-2, with a tentative D call TRBD2 (6 bases). The germline V and J ends were trimmed by 0 bases and 6 bases, with 18 bases remaining between them. Germline loops: CDR1 SGHDT, CDR2 YYEEEE. The CDR3 totals 17 residues. CDR3 sequence reads: CASSLESGVNVPGELFF. The CDR3 DNA reads TGTGCCAGCAGCTTGGAATCGGGAGTTAACGTCCCCGGGGAGCTGTTTTTT.

J is TRBJ1-2 and V is TRBV2; tentatively, D is TRBD1 (6 bases). Germline V gene data show CDR1 as SNHLY and CDR2 as FYNNEI. The CDR3 is made up of 13 amino acids. Trimming shortened V by 3 bases and J by 2 bases, and 7 bases separated the two germline ends. CDR3 sequence reads: CASSEGQNYGYTF. The CDR3 DNA sequence: TGTGCCAGCAGTGAGGGACAAAACTATGGCTACACCTTC.

The rearrangement joins TRBV6-5 to TRBJ1-1, with D perhaps TRBD1 (5 bases). Germline CDR1 MNHEY, CDR2 SVGAGI. V gave up 2 bases and J gave up 2 bases, with 12 bases separating them. This CDR3 spans 15 amino acids. CDR3 sequence: CASSYPGLENTEAFF. The CDR3 coding sequence is TGTGCCAGCAGTTACCCGGGACTGGAAAACACTGAAGCTTTCTTT.

The chain uses TRBV23-1 and TRBJ1-6; TRBD1 is a possible D gene (6 bases). TRBV23-1 is annotated as an ORF whose role is uncertain. V lost 4 bases and J 1 base, leaving 14 bases between the germline ends. The CDR3 runs 17 residues. The CDR3 DNA follows: TGCGCCAGCAGTCTGCCAGGGGAATTGTCCTATAATTCACCCCTCCACTTT. The encoded protein is CASSLPGELSYNSPLHF.

CDR3 protein: CASSKRDSYEQYF. DNA for the CDR3: TGTGCCAGCAGCAAACGGGACAGCTACGAGCAGTACTTC. The chain employs TRBV5-5 and TRBJ2-7; 7 nucleotides agree with TRBD1. Trimming cost V 4 bases and J 3 bases; bases outside gene matches: 4. The germline V gene encodes CDR1 SGHKS and CDR2 YYEKEE (reference sequence). The CDR3 loop spans 13 amino acids.

The V gene is TRBV27, the J gene TRBJ2-2; possible D gene TRBD1, 6 bases. Per germline, CDR1 MNHEY and CDR2 SMNVEV (reference sequence). The CDR3 totals 16 residues. The ends were cut back, 4 bases at V and 4 bases at J, with 16 bases in the middle. The CDR3 loop is CASSSNKGVGTGELFF. CDR3 bases: TGTGCCAGCAGTTCTAATAAGGGGGTGGGCACCGGGGAGCTGTTTTTT.